Each of the 3 T cell receptor beta chains below was sequenced from the same sample in a study of T cells in Graves' hyperthyroidism and ophthalmopathy. RNA transcripts served as the template for amplifying TCR beta CDR3 regions. The HTBI primer set served for first-round RT-PCR of the TCR CDR3. TCRdb fed the multiplex PCR reads into MiXCR, producing one record per CDR3 protein. The sample has 700,000 or so distinct CDR3 sequences, approximately 16% seen once. Material: blood. The receptors originated from a man younger than 35 with Graves' hyperthyroidism.

This clonotype was recorded at least ten times. The CDR3 DNA sequence: TGTGCCTGGAGAGGGGGCCCCAATCCCAATCAGCCCCAGCATTTT. The encoded protein is CAWRGGPNPNQPQHF. The chain combines TRBV30 with TRBJ1-5; TRBD1 matches at 7 bases. Germline lookup yields CDR1 GTSNPN and CDR2 SVGIG (reference sequence). The junction had 8 bases not matched to a gene; V was cut back by 3 bases and J by 3 bases. The CDR3 is 15 amino acids.

The chain couples TRBV27 to TRBJ2-6; possibly TRBD1 for D (5 bases). The germline gives CDR1 MNHEY, CDR2 SMNVEV (reference sequence). The CDR3 is 16 amino acids. V lost 2 bases to trimming and J lost 12 bases, with 20 bases between them. The CDR3 here is CASSLRWVFGASVLTF. For the CDR3, the DNA is TGTGCCAGCAGTTTACGATGGGTTTTTGGGGCTAGCGTCCTGACTTTC.

As regards this clonotype: One base away lies a much larger clone, so this may be a sequencing read error. V gene TRBV24-1 combines with J gene TRBJ2-1; TRBD1 matches at 9 bases. Germline V gene sequence: CDR1 KGHDR, CDR2 SFDVKD. Trimming cost V 3 bases and J 9 bases; bases outside gene matches: 5. This CDR3 region has 14 residues. CDR3 sequence reads: CATSDPGTGLEQFF. In DNA, the CDR3 is TGTGCCACCAGTGATCCCGGGACAGGGCTTGAGCAGTTCTTC.